This T cell receptor beta chain was identified during a study of early T cells in non-severe SARS-CoV-2 infection. On the study more broadly: Sequencing of bulk RNA from unsorted whole blood was done, without chain pairing.

This clonotype was seen at least ten times. The J segment lost 8 bases and the V segment lost 5 bases, leaving 7 bases of the junction unmatched. The CDR3 runs to 16 residues. Germline-derived CDR1 and CDR2 are SGHAT and FQNNGV. Each CDR3 protein is one row after TCRdb ran MiXCR on the 5' RACE reads. The sample includes roughly 51,000 distinct CDR3 sequences, about 6% of them seen just once. V is TRBV11-2 and J is TRBJ2-1; 15 bases fit TRBD2. The material was whole blood, obtained at baseline. The receptor comes from an adult who was a healthcare worker with PCR-confirmed SARS-CoV-2 infection or an uninfected control (not recorded which). CDR3 in amino acids: CASSQGLAGGWDEQFF. DNA of the CDR3: TGTGCCAGCAGCCAGGGACTAGCGGGGGGATGGGATGAGCAGTTCTTC.